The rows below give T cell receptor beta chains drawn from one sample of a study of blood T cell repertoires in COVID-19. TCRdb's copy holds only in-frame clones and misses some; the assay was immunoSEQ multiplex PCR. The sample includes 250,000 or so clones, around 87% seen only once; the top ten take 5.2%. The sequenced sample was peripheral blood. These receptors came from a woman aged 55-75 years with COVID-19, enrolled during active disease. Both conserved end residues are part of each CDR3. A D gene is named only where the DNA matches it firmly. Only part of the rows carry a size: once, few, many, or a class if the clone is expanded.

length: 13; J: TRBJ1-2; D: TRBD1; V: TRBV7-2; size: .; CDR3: CASSSRQGYGYTF; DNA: TGTGCCAGCAGCTCTCGACAGGGTTACGGCTACACCTTC
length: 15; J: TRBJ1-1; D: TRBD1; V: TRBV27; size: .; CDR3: CASSKDRGPGPEAFF; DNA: TGTGCCAGCAGTAAGGACAGGGGGCCGGGACCTGAAGCTTTCTTT
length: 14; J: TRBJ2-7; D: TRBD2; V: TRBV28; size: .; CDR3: CASSSSGRGYEQYF; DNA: TGTGCCAGCAGTTCTAGCGGGAGGGGGTACGAGCAGTACTTC
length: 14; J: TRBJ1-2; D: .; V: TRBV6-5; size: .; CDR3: CASKKSPENYGYTF; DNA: TGTGCCAGCAAAAAGTCCCCGGAGAACTATGGCTACACCTTC
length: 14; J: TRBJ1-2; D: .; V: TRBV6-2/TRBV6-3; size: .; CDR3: CASSTRQDRYGYTF; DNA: TGTGCCAGCAGTACCCGACAGGACCGCTATGGCTACACCTTC
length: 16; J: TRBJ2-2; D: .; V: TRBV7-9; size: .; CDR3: CASSLASSTTPGELFF; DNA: TGTGCCAGCAGCTTAGCGTCATCCACTACCCCCGGGGAGCTGTTTTTT
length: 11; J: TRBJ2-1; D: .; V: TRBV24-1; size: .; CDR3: CATSEYNEQFF; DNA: TGTGCCACCAGTGAATATAATGAGCAGTTCTTC
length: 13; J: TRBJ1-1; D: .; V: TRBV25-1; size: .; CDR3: CASSGPGNTEAFF; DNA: TGTGCCAGCAGTGGGCCGGGGAACACTGAAGCTTTCTTT
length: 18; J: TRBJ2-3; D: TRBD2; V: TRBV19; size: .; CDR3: CASRKGTSGTLWTDTQYF; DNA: TGTGCCAGTAGAAAAGGGACTAGCGGGACGTTGTGGACAGATACGCAGTATTTT
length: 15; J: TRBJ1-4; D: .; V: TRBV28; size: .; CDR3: CASRPVGRANEKLFF; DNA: TGTGCCAGCAGGCCCGTTGGGCGAGCTAATGAAAAACTGTTTTTT
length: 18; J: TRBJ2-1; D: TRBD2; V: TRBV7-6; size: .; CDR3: CASSLGPGGRVSYNEQFF; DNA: TGTGCCAGCAGCTTAGGGCCCGGAGGGAGGGTCTCCTACAATGAGCAGTTCTTC
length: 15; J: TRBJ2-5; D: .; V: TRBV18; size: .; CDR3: CASSLNPGIKETQYF; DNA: TGTGCCAGCTCACTCAACCCAGGAATAAAAGAGACCCAGTACTTC
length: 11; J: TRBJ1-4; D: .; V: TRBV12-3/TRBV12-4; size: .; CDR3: CASSFGGKLFF; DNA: TGTGCCAGCAGTTTTGGGGGGAAACTGTTTTTT
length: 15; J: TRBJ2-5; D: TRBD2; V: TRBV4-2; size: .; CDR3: CASSQGVSGGETQYF; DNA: TGTGCCAGCAGCCAAGGAGTATCGGGAGGAGAGACCCAGTACTTC
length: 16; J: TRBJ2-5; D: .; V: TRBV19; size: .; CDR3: CASSIDIGVGLETQYF; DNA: TGTGCCAGTAGTATAGATATCGGGGTTGGGTTGGAGACCCAGTACTTC
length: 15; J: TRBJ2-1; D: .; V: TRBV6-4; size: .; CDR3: CASSEFGGPYNEQFF; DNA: TGTGCCAGCAGTGAGTTCGGCGGCCCCTACAATGAGCAGTTCTTC
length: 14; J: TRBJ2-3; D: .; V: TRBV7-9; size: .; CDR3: CASSPLGRTDTQYF; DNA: TGTGCCAGCAGCCCTCTTGGCCGCACAGATACGCAGTATTTT
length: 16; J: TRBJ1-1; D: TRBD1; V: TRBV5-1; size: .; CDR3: CASSYGQGAWVTEAFF; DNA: TGCGCCAGCAGCTATGGACAGGGGGCTTGGGTCACTGAAGCTTTCTTT
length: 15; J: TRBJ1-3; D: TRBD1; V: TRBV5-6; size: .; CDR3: CASSKTGGTGNTIYF; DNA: TGTGCCAGCAGCAAAACAGGGGGCACTGGAAACACCATATATTTT
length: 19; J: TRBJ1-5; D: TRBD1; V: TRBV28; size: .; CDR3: CASRPFGTGGPPSNQPQHF; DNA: TGTGCCAGCAGACCCTTCGGGACAGGGGGCCCCCCCAGCAATCAGCCCCAGCATTTT
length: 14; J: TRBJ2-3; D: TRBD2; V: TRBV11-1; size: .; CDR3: CASSLGREGDTQYF; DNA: TGTGCCAGCAGCTTAGGGCGGGAGGGGGATACGCAGTATTTT
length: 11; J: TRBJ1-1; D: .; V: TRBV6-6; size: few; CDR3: CASTDTTEAFF; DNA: TGTGCCAGCACCGATACTACTGAAGCTTTCTTT
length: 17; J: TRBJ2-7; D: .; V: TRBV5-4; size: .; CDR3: CASSPRGRGSASYEQYF; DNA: TGTGCCAGCAGCCCCCGGGGGAGGGGGTCAGCCTCCTACGAGCAGTACTTC
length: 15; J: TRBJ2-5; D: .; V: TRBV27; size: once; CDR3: CASSLPGMYQETQYF; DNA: TGTGCCAGCAGTTTACCGGGGATGTACCAAGAGACCCAGTACTTC
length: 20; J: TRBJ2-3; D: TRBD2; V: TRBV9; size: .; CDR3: CASSGTPGLAGLGGTDTQYF; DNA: TGTGCCAGCAGCGGAACACCGGGACTAGCGGGCCTCGGGGGCACAGATACGCAGTATTTT
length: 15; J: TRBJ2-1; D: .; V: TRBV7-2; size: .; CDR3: CASSLYSGPYNEQFF; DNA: TGTGCCAGCAGCCTCTACAGCGGGCCATACAATGAGCAGTTCTTC
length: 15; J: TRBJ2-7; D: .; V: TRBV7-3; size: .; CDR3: CASSLTTTRAYEQYF; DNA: TGTGCCAGCAGCTTAACGACAACTAGAGCCTACGAGCAGTACTTC
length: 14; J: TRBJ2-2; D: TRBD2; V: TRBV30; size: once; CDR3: CAWSVYPGTRELFF; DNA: TGTGCCTGGAGTGTCTATCCAGGGACTAGGGAGCTGTTTTTT
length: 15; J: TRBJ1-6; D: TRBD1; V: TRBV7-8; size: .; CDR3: CASSLAGTGASPLHF; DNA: TGTGCCAGCAGCTTAGCCGGGACAGGGGCTTCACCCCTCCACTTT
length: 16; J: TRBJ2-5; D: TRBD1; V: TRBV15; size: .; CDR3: CATSGGTVKLRETQYF; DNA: TGTGCCACCAGCGGTGGGACAGTTAAACTTAGGGAGACCCAGTACTTC
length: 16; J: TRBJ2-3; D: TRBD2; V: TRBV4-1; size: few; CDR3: CASSTRPREVSDTQYF; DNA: TGCGCCAGCAGCACCCGGCCGCGGGAGGTCTCAGATACGCAGTATTTT
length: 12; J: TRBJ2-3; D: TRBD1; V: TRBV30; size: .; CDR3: CAWSRDSDTQYF; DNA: TGTGCCTGGAGTCGGGACAGTGATACGCAGTATTTT
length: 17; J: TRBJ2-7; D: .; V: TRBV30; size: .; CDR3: CAWSVRGLGGGSYEQYF; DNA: TGTGCCTGGAGTGTACGGGGGTTGGGCGGCGGCTCCTACGAGCAGTACTTC
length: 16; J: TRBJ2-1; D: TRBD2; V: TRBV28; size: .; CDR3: CASSISPGLAGNEQFF; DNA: TGTGCCAGCAGCATATCGCCGGGACTAGCTGGTAATGAGCAGTTCTTC
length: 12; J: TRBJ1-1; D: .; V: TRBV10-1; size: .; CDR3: CASSGFPGGAFF; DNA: TGCGCCAGCAGTGGGTTTCCGGGGGGGGCTTTCTTT
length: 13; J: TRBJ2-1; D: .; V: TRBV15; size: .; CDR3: CATSRTRGPEQFF; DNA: TGTGCCACCAGCAGGACACGAGGGCCTGAGCAGTTCTTC
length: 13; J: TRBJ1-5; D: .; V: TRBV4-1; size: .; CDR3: CASSQDRGQPQHF; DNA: TGCGCCAGCAGCCAAGATCGGGGTCAGCCCCAGCATTTT
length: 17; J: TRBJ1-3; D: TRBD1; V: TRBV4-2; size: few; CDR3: CASSLGTGGSSGNTIYF; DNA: TGTGCCAGCAGCCTGGGGACAGGGGGCAGCTCTGGAAACACCATATATTTT
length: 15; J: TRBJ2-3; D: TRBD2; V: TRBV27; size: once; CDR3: CASISGLASTDTQYF; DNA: TGTGCCAGCATCTCGGGACTAGCGAGCACAGATACGCAGTATTTT
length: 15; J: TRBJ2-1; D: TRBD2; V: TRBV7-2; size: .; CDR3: CASSPGLAGNNEQFF; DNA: TGTGCCAGCAGCCCGGGACTAGCGGGAAACAATGAGCAGTTCTTC
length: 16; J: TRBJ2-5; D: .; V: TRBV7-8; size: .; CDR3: CASSLFGASAQETQYF; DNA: TGTGCCAGCAGCTTATTTGGTGCTAGCGCTCAAGAGACCCAGTACTTC
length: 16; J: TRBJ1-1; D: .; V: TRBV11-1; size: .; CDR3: CASSSRIRGVGTEAFF; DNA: TGTGCCAGCAGCTCCCGGATAAGGGGTGTCGGCACTGAAGCTTTCTTT
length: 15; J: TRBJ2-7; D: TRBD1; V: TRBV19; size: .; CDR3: CASRPYTQGESEQYF; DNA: TGTGCCAGTAGACCTTATACTCAGGGGGAGTCCGAGCAGTACTTC
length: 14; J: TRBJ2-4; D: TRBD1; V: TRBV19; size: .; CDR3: CASSSGQGADIQYF; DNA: TGTGCCAGTAGTTCAGGACAGGGGGCTGACATTCAGTACTTC
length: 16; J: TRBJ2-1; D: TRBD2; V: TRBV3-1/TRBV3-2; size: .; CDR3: CASSPSRASGRDEQFF; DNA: TGTGCCAGCAGCCCGAGCCGGGCTAGCGGGAGGGATGAGCAGTTCTTC
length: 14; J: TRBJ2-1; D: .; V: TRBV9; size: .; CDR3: CASSVAFRSDEQFF; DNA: TGTGCCAGCAGCGTAGCTTTCAGGTCGGATGAGCAGTTCTTC
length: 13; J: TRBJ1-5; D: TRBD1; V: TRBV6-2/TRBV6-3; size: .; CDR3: CASSRTGSQPQHF; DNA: TGTGCCAGCAGCAGGACAGGGAGTCAGCCCCAGCATTTT
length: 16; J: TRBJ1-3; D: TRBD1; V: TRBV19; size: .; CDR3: CASSTRDRYSGNTIYF; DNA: TGTGCCAGTAGTACCCGGGACAGATACTCTGGAAACACCATATATTTT
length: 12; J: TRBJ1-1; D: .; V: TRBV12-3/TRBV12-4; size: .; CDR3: CASSLHTYEAFF; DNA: TGTGCCAGCAGTTTGCATACTTATGAAGCTTTCTTT